One sample yielded the 31 T cell receptor beta chains listed below, sequenced in a study of cytomegalovirus exposure and HLA in healthy donors. PCR employed 60 Vbeta and 13 Jbeta primers. Sequencing used immunoSEQ multiplex PCR; TCRdb keeps in-frame clones, though not all of them. The table shows under 200,000 clones, with roughly 73% occurring only once. Input material: PBMCs. The receptors originated from a female donor in good health and CMV-seronegative.

The chain is built from TRBV6-5 and TRBJ1-1; 9 bases are a match to TRBD1. The CDR3 spans 14 residues. V lost 11 bases, J lost 1 base, and 8 bases stayed unmatched. In germline, CDR1 is MNHEY, CDR2 SVGAGI. CDR3 protein: CACLPGQGNTEAFF. The CDR3 coding sequence is TGTGCCTGTTTACCGGGACAGGGGAACACTGAAGCTTTCTTT.

The chain joins TRBV9 to TRBJ2-7, with TRBD2 matching over 12 bases. With 3 bases clipped from V and 4 bases from J, the junction kept 8 bases outside the gene matches. CDR1 is SGDLS and CDR2 is YYNGEE in the germline V gene. The CDR3 runs to 16 residues. The CDR3 DNA sequence: TGTGCCAGCAGCGGGACGGCTAGCGGGAGGGCTTACGAGCAGTACTTC. This encodes CASSGTASGRAYEQYF.

This chain connects TRBV19 to TRBJ1-6; no clear D. The CDR3 sequence is 15 residues long. V dropped 3 bases and J dropped 7 bases, with 13 bases sitting between them. Germline V gives CDR1 LNHDA, CDR2 SQIVND (reference sequence). The CDR3 bases are TGTGCCAGTAGTATTAGTGGGCAGACAAATTCACCCCTCCACTTT. The encoded protein is CASSISGQTNSPLHF.

DNA of the CDR3: TGTGCCAGCAGCCCGCCAGGGAGGGGCTCTGGAAACACCATATATTTT. This encodes CASSPPGRGSGNTIYF. The chain recombines TRBV7-8 with TRBJ1-3, with D perhaps matching TRBD1 (5 bases). The length of the CDR3 is 16 residues. Between the trimmed V and J ends, which lost 5 bases and 0 bases, there was a span of 14 bases. CDR1 SGHVS and CDR2 FQNEAQ come from the germline V gene.

V is TRBV7-9 and J is TRBJ1-2, with D perhaps matching TRBD1 (6 bases). V was pared by 0 bases and J by 5 bases, with 13 bases between. CDR1 SEHNR and CDR2 FQNEAQ come from the germline V gene (reference sequence). CDR3 length: 15 amino acids. CDR3 sequence reads: CASSLAGAESYGYTF. The CDR3 DNA reads TGTGCCAGCAGCTTAGCGGGGGCGGAGTCGTATGGCTACACCTTC.

V gene TRBV7-3 combines with J gene TRBJ2-5; tentatively, D is TRBD1 (6 bases). With 4 bases removed from V and 2 bases from J, the gap between germline ends came to 11 bases. This CDR3 is built from 14 residues. Germline CDR1 is SGHTA and CDR2 is FQGTGA. CDR3 amino acids: CASSSPGQQETQYF. As DNA, the CDR3 is TGTGCCAGCAGCTCGCCGGGACAACAAGAGACCCAGTACTTC.

CDR3: CASSLGADAEQYF. CDR3 in DNA: TGTGCCAGCAGCTTAGGAGCGGACGCCGAGCAGTACTTC. The rearrangement uses TRBV11-3 and TRBJ2-7; D possibly corresponds to TRBD2 (5 bases). The CDR3 runs to 13 residues. V dropped 1 base and J dropped 6 bases, with 10 bases sitting between them. Germline CDR1 is SGHNT and CDR2 is YENEEA.

The chain combines TRBV27 with TRBJ1-1; TRBD1 aligns across 7 bases. Trimming at V came to 7 bases and at J to 1 base, leaving 3 bases not matched to a gene. CDR1 MNHEY and CDR2 SMNVEV come from the germline V gene (reference sequence). There are 13 residues in the CDR3. CDR3 sequence (DNA): TGTGCCAGCACCCCAGGGGGGAACACTGAAGCTTTCTTT. Protein: CASTPGGNTEAFF.

The V and J genes are TRBV5-5 and TRBJ2-2, with 13 bases matching TRBD2. J was trimmed by 6 bases and V by 4 bases; bases with no gene match: 6. CDR1 and CDR2 (germline): SGHKS, YYEKEE (reference sequence). The CDR3 is 16 amino acids. The CDR3 protein is CASSPGLAGPPGELFF. For the CDR3, the DNA is TGTGCCAGCAGCCCGGGACTAGCGGGACCCCCCGGGGAGCTGTTTTTT.

This sequence joins TRBV5-1 and TRBJ1-5; 9 nucleotides agree with TRBD1. This CDR3 contains 14 residues. Germline V gene sequence: CDR1 SGHRS, CDR2 YFSETQ. V was clipped by 4 bases and J by 7 bases; unmatched bases: 6. The CDR3 reads CASSQGQGSQPQHF. CDR3 nucleotides: TGCGCCAGCAGCCAAGGACAGGGGAGCCAGCCCCAGCATTTT.

V and J are TRBV15 and TRBJ2-1; 8 bases are a match to TRBD1. The CDR3 spans 15 residues. Trimming took 0 bases from V and 9 from J; bases not matched to a gene: 7. Germline V gives CDR1 LNHNV, CDR2 YYDKDF (reference sequence). The CDR3 loop is CATSRENRGASEQFF. CDR3 DNA: TGTGCCACCAGCAGAGAGAACAGGGGGGCCAGTGAGCAGTTCTTC.

The chain recombines TRBV25-1 with TRBJ2-3; 8 bases line up with TRBD1. V gave up 7 bases and J gave up 3 bases; unmatched junction bases: 9. The CDR3 runs to 15 residues. The germline V gene encodes CDR1 MGHDK and CDR2 SYGVNS. The CDR3 is CASKPDRGKTDTQYF. The CDR3 coding sequence is TGTGCCAGCAAACCCGACAGGGGAAAGACAGATACGCAGTATTTT.

The chain recombines TRBV7-8 with TRBJ1-5; maybe TRBD1 (5 bases). This CDR3 has 15 amino acids. Trimming removed 3 bases at V and 1 base at J, with 10 bases between. Looked up from germline, CDR1 is SGHVS and CDR2 is FQNEAQ. CDR3 in DNA: TGTGCCAGCAGCTTGGGTAGGGGAAGCAATCAGCCCCAGCATTTT. The encoded protein is CASSLGRGSNQPQHF.

This clone appeared a few times. The chain employs TRBV5-4 and TRBJ1-1, with TRBD1 matching 8 bases. The CDR3 contains 17 residues. Germline V gene data show CDR1 as SGHNT and CDR2 as YYREEE (reference sequence). V lost 4 bases and J lost 5; bases outside the gene matches: 16. CDR3 in amino acids: CASSTGTGPLLVTEAFF. The CDR3 DNA is TGTGCCAGCAGCACCGGGACAGGTCCTCTCCTAGTTACTGAAGCTTTCTTT.

This sequence joins TRBV5-1 and TRBJ1-3; maybe TRBD1 (5 bases). The CDR3 spans 16 residues. Germline CDR1 SGHRS, CDR2 YFSETQ. The V and J ends lost 3 bases and 3 bases respectively, with 16 bases between them. Here the CDR3 reads CASSSNTGVSGNTIYF. The CDR3, as DNA: TGCGCCAGCAGCTCAAATACGGGGGTTAGTGGAAACACCATATATTTT.

As for this clone: Other DNA sequences in this specimen translate into the identical CDR3. The chain uses TRBV18 and TRBJ1-2; possibly TRBD1 for D (6 bases). Per the germline V gene, CDR1 is KGHSH and CDR2 is LQKENI. This CDR3 region has 17 residues. Deletions cut 3 bases from V and 7 bases from J, with 24 bases between. The DNA for the CDR3 is TGTGCCAGCTCACCGTCTATCGACAGGACGGGATTAGGTGGCTACACCTTC. Translated: CASSPSIDRTGLGGYTF.

The chain has TRBV19 and TRBJ1-2, with D hard to call. V lost 7 bases and J lost 1, with 13 bases in between. CDR3 length equals 14 residues. Per the germline V gene, CDR1 is LNHDA and CDR2 is SQIVND (reference sequence). CDR3 in amino acids: CASTQSRVNYGYTF. CDR3 sequence (DNA): TGTGCCAGTACTCAAAGTCGGGTTAACTATGGCTACACCTTC. The variable domain in full, completed from reference TRBV19 and TRBJ1-2, reads DGGITQSPKYLFRKEGQNVTLSCEQNLNHDAMYWYRQDPGQGLRLIYYSQIVNDFQKGDIAEGYSVSREKKESFPLTVTSAQKNPTAFYLCASTQSRVNYGYTFGSGTRLTVV.

The V and J genes are TRBV5-1 and TRBJ1-6; tentatively, D is TRBD1 (5 bases). The CDR3 contains 18 residues. Germline CDR1 reads SGHRS; CDR2 reads YFSETQ. The germline V and J ends were trimmed by 0 bases and 0 bases, with 13 bases remaining between them. The CDR3 here is CASSLGRGAGSYNSPLHF. The DNA for the CDR3 is TGCGCCAGCAGCTTGGGTAGGGGCGCAGGCTCCTATAATTCACCCCTCCACTTT.

J is TRBJ2-3 and V is TRBV7-2, with 11 bases fitting TRBD2. Looked up from germline, CDR1 is SGHTA and CDR2 is FQGNSA. After removal of 1 base from V and 4 bases from J, the junction contained 1 base not matched to a gene. The CDR3 spans 15 residues. The chain's CDR3 is CASSLVAGGPDTQYF. The CDR3 nucleotides read TGTGCCAGCAGCTTAGTAGCGGGAGGGCCAGATACGCAGTATTTT. The whole variable domain, remainder taken from reference TRBV7-2 and TRBJ2-3, is GAGVSQSPSNKVTEKGKDVELRCDPISGHTALYWYRQSLGQGLEFLIYFQGNSAPDKSGLPSDRFSAERTGGSVSTLTIQRTQQEDSAVYLCASSLVAGGPDTQYFGPGTRLTVL.

The V gene is TRBV11-2, the J gene TRBJ2-7; weak D call: TRBD1 (5 bases). The V end lost 5 bases, the J end lost 0 bases, and 20 bases lay between the germline ends. Germline V gene lookup returns CDR1 SGHAT and CDR2 FQNNGV. The CDR3 is made up of 17 amino acids. The DNA of the CDR3 is TGTGCCAGCAGCCCCCCCCTCAGGGCCCTAAACTCCTACGAGCAGTACTTC. Translating it yields CASSPPLRALNSYEQYF.

This clone was counted a few times. V usage is TRBV19 and J usage is TRBJ2-7; a possible D gene is TRBD1 (5 bases). There are 14 residues in the CDR3. Trimming took off 1 base at V and 1 base at J, with 8 bases between the two ends. Germline values: CDR1 LNHDA, CDR2 SQIVND (reference sequence). This CDR3 is CASSIGAGSYEQYF. CDR3 in DNA: TGTGCCAGTAGTATAGGGGCAGGGTCCTACGAGCAGTACTTC.

This chain connects TRBV27 to TRBJ2-1, with TRBD2 matching 11 bases. CDR1 MNHEY and CDR2 SMNVEV come from the germline V gene (reference sequence). The CDR3 is 17 residues long. Trimming took 6 bases from V and 4 from J; bases not matched to a gene: 11. The CDR3 region has the DNA TGTGCCAGCAGCATCGGGACTAGCGGACCCGGGTACAATGAGCAGTTCTTC. This gives the protein CASSIGTSGPGYNEQFF.

The chain combines TRBV19 with TRBJ1-2, with TRBD1 matching over 8 bases. J lost 7 bases, V lost 6 bases, and 7 bases had no gene match. Germline-derived CDR1 and CDR2 are LNHDA and SQIVND (reference sequence). The CDR3 totals 13 residues. This chain's CDR3 is CASRPGGSGGYTF. CDR3 sequence (DNA): TGTGCCAGTAGACCAGGGGGCTCGGGTGGCTACACCTTC.

The gene calls are TRBV6-5 and TRBJ2-5; TRBD2 is a possible D gene (5 bases). CDR1 is MNHEY and CDR2 is SVGAGI in the germline V gene. The CDR3 sequence is 13 residues long. Between the trimmed V and J ends, which lost 7 bases and 2 bases, there was a span of 11 bases. In DNA form, the CDR3 reads TGTGCCAGCAAACGGGGTAGGCAAGAGACCCAGTACTTC. Its translation is CASKRGRQETQYF.

This chain uses TRBV4-1 with TRBJ2-7; perhaps TRBD1 as D (5 bases). CDR1 MGHRA and CDR2 YSYEKL come from the germline V gene. The CDR3 covers 14 residues. V was clipped by 2 bases and J by 2 bases, with 10 bases between them. The CDR3 sequence is CASSQMEGAYEQYF. CDR3 nucleotide sequence: TGCGCCAGCAGCCAAATGGAAGGGGCCTACGAGCAGTACTTC.

The gene calls are TRBV6-5 and TRBJ2-7; tentative D call: TRBD2 (5 bases). The CDR3 is made up of 16 amino acids. CDR1 is MNHEY and CDR2 is SVGAGI in the germline V gene. The ends were cut back, 4 bases at V and 3 bases at J, with 19 bases in the middle. Here the CDR3 reads CASSSPGSPTIYEQYF. Here the CDR3 DNA reads TGTGCCAGCAGTTCCCCGGGCAGCCCGACTATCTACGAGCAGTACTTC.

In its sample, this clone was seen once. The chain has TRBV28 and TRBJ1-1; 7 nucleotides align to TRBD1. The V and J ends lost 4 bases and 5 bases, in that order; junction bases with no gene match: 7. The CDR3 is 14 residues long. Germline CDR1 reads MDHEN; CDR2 reads SYDVKM. The chain's CDR3 is CASSSQGVWTEAFF. As DNA, the CDR3 is TGTGCCAGCAGTTCTCAGGGGGTCTGGACTGAAGCTTTCTTT. The full variable domain, with the rest looked up from reference TRBV28 and TRBJ1-1, is DVKVTQSSRYLVKRTGEKVFLECVQDMDHENMFWYRQDPGLGLRLIYFSYDVKMKEKGDIPEGYSVSREKKERFSLILESASTNQTSMYLCASSSQGVWTEAFFGQGTRLTVV.

J is TRBJ2-5 and V is TRBV7-6; TRBD2 aligns across 7 bases. From germline, CDR1 is SGHVS and CDR2 FNYEAQ. Trimming took 1 base from V and 7 from J; bases not matched to a gene: 9. The CDR3 runs to 15 residues. Here the CDR3 reads CASSLGASGGGTQYF. The CDR3 DNA reads as TGTGCCAGCAGCTTAGGGGCTAGCGGCGGGGGGACCCAGTACTTC.

The rearrangement links TRBV5-5 to TRBJ2-4, with 12 bases aligning to TRBD2. The germline V gene encodes CDR1 SGHKS and CDR2 YYEKEE (reference sequence). J lost 2 bases, V lost 4 bases, and 16 bases had no gene match. This CDR3 contains 20 residues. CDR3 region: CASSASGSGLAGGTKNIQYF. DNA of the CDR3: TGTGCCAGCAGCGCTTCCGGGTCGGGACTAGCGGGCGGTACCAAAAACATTCAGTACTTC.

This chain joins TRBV5-1 and TRBJ1-2; 7 positions agree with TRBD1. J lost 5 bases, V lost 2 bases, and 6 bases had no gene match. The length of the CDR3 is 14 residues. The V gene's germline CDR1 is SGHRS and CDR2 YFSETQ. CDR3 loop: CASSLAGTEYGYTF. CDR3 nucleotide sequence: TGCGCCAGCAGCTTAGCCGGGACAGAGTATGGCTACACCTTC.

The chain is built from TRBV11-3 and TRBJ1-1, with TRBD1 identical over 8 bases. The germline gives CDR1 SGHNT, CDR2 YENEEA. CDR3 length: 17 residues. Unmatched junction bases numbered 15, after V lost 5 bases and J lost 4 bases. The CDR3 DNA sequence: TGTGCCAGCAGCCCCGGACAGGGAGAATCGGTGGGCACTGAAGCTTTCTTT. Its protein product is CASSPGQGESVGTEAFF. Variable domain in full (rest from reference TRBV11-3 and TRBJ1-1): EAGVVQSPRYKIIEKKQPVAFWCNPISGHNTLYWYLQNLGQGPELLIRYENEEAVDDSQLPKDRFSAERLKGVDSTLKIQPAELGDSAVYLCASSPGQGESVGTEAFFGQGTRLTVV.